The T cell receptor (beta chain) described here comes from a study of CD8+ T cells in alopecia areata. RNA extraction and reverse transcription yielded cDNA as sequencing template. This table comes from immunoSEQ multiplex PCR, and its TCRdb copy is limited to in-frame clones, with some not included. Altogether 200,000 or so clones are present, 55% to 75% being singletons, with the ten largest covering about 5.1%. This clone was detected only once. The treatment is: oral pan-JAK inhibitor, 5-10 mg twice daily. CDR3 length equals 15 residues. The germline gives CDR1 MNHNY, CDR2 SVGAGI (reference sequence). V dropped 4 bases and J dropped 8; count of bases not matched to a gene: 8.

The source is a human donor with alopecia areata. Sequenced material: CD4+ T cells sorted from blood, taken at week 24, from a patient treated with tofacitinib. The chain employs TRBV6-6 and TRBJ1-2; 12 bases are shared with TRBD1. In DNA, the CDR3 is TGTGCCAGCAGTTGGGACAGGGGGCAAAGCGGGGGCTACACCTTC. This translates into CASSWDRGQSGGYTF.